The clone carrying this T cell receptor beta chain was observed at least ten times. The antigen remains undetermined. The sample belongs to a study of T cell repertoires in cytomegalovirus infection. Findings and caveats of the study: HLA-C-restricted CMV-specific TCR beta clonotypes prevailed in the ex vivo response.

CDR3 length: 15 amino acids. Germline-derived CDR1 and CDR2 are MNHEY and SMNVEV (reference sequence). V was clipped by 2 bases and J by 0 bases, with 8 bases between them. TCRdb ran MiXCR on the reads and lists one entry per CDR3 protein. The table has some 940,000 distinct CDR3 sequences, around 30% seen once. The chain employs TRBV27 and TRBJ1-5; D not certain. The clonotype comes from a human donor in good health (CMV status not recorded). Some clones in this sample may be carry-over from other donors' samples. Sequencing was performed on cultured CD8+ T cells from PBMCs, taken from culture after CMV antigen stimulation. CDR3 protein: CASSLGRGSNQPQHF. In DNA, the CDR3 is TGTGCCAGCAGTTTAGGTCGGGGTAGCAATCAGCCCCAGCATTTT.